This T cell receptor beta chain was recorded in a study of T cells in Graves' hyperthyroidism and ophthalmopathy. This clonotype appeared many times. The TCR beta CDR3 regions underwent amplification using RNA transcripts as the source. The HTBI primer set served for first-round RT-PCR of the TCR CDR3. TCRdb ran MiXCR on the multiplex PCR reads and lists one entry per CDR3 protein. The table includes fewer than 350,000 distinct CDR3 sequences, roughly an eighth detected once. The V gene lost 3 bases and the J gene lost 5 bases, with 16 bases spanning the gap. This CDR3 is 15 amino acids long. The TCR sequence derives from a woman aged 40 to 50 with Graves' hyperthyroidism. This sequence joins TRBV12-3 or TRBV12-4 and TRBJ1-1; D not resolved. The sample was blood. As DNA, the CDR3 is TGTGCCAGCAGTTTTTATAGGACTGGAGATACTGAAGCTTTCTTT. This sequence encodes CASSFYRTGDTEAFF.